This T cell receptor (beta chain) was sequenced during a study of post-analysis software for immune sequencing data. V shed 0 bases, J shed 7 bases, and the junction held 10 bases outside the gene matches. The CDR3 extends over 17 amino acids. Germline lookup yields CDR1 LNHNV and CDR2 YYDKDF (reference sequence). Study-level points and caveats: Controls showed lower frequencies than patients for 4 or 5 TRBV segments, and TRBV5-6, TRBV5-1 and TRBV20-1 were among these.

This clonotype was observed a handful of times. Its specificity is not known. Prepared libraries of TCR beta cDNA carried unique molecular identifiers. Via MiXCR, TCRdb re-called the PCR reads, giving one row per CDR3 protein. Of some 890,000 distinct CDR3 sequences detected, roughly half appear once; the ten largest clones hold roughly 4.4%. This chain joins TRBV15 and TRBJ2-1; 9 nucleotides align to TRBD2. The source material was blood. The sequence was collected from a girl between 10 and 17 years old with multiple sclerosis. CDR3 amino acids: CATSRDRGGGEDNEQFF. For the CDR3, the DNA is TGTGCCACCAGCAGAGATAGGGGCGGGGGGGAAGATAATGAGCAGTTCTTC.